The 16 T cell receptor beta chains reported below all come from one sample, sequenced in a study of circulating and synovial CD4+ cells in juvenile arthritis. Profiled with immunoSEQ multiplex PCR; TCRdb holds only in-frame clones, not every one. The table includes about 33,000 clones, about 95% detected once. The specimen was CD4+ T cells from blood. All receptors derive from a human donor with juvenile idiopathic arthritis.

This clone has just one count. The chain combines TRBV4-1 with TRBJ1-5; D uncertain. The CDR3 sequence is 17 residues long. Germline V gives CDR1 MGHRA, CDR2 YSYEKL. Trimming pared 4 bases from V and 2 bases from J, leaving 18 bases between. The CDR3, as DNA: TGCGCCAGCAGCCCAGGAAGGATGGCGGAGGGCAATCAGCCCCAGCATTTT. Translation gives CASSPGRMAEGNQPQHF.

The chain couples TRBV7-7 to TRBJ2-7; no definite D call. The germline CDR1 and CDR2 sequences are SSHAT and FNYEAQ (reference sequence). This CDR3 contains 14 residues. The germline V and J ends were trimmed by 0 bases and 6 bases, with 12 bases remaining between them. CDR3 region: CASSLALRSGEQYF. CDR3 sequence (DNA): TGTGCCAGCAGCTTAGCGCTCCGGTCGGGCGAGCAGTACTTC.

The genes are TRBV28 and TRBJ2-3, with TRBD1 matching over 7 bases. Germline V lookup: CDR1 MDHEN, CDR2 SYDVKM. Trimming at V came to 5 bases and at J to 0 bases, leaving 8 bases not matched to a gene. The CDR3 contains 16 residues. This CDR3 is CASSRPKGASTDTQYF. The CDR3 nucleotides are TGTGCCAGCAGTCGCCCGAAGGGGGCAAGCACAGATACGCAGTATTTT.

The V gene is TRBV7-2, the J gene TRBJ2-3, with 9 bases identical to TRBD2. There are 17 residues in the CDR3. V was clipped by 1 base and J by 4 bases; unmatched bases: 9. Germline values: CDR1 SGHTA, CDR2 FQGNSA. CDR3 amino acids: CASSLDGRGGFPDTQYF. The CDR3 coding sequence is TGTGCCAGCAGCTTAGATGGGCGGGGGGGGTTCCCAGATACGCAGTATTTT.

CDR3 loop: CASSIRYPGTGEGGEKLFF. CDR3 sequence (DNA): TGTGCCAGTAGTATTCGGTATCCCGGGACAGGGGAAGGAGGGGAAAAACTGTTTTTT. The chain uses TRBV19 and TRBJ1-4, with 10 bases fitting TRBD1. This CDR3 is 19 amino acids long. Trimming at V came to 3 bases and at J to 8 bases, leaving 18 bases not matched to a gene. Per germline, CDR1 LNHDA and CDR2 SQIVND (reference sequence).

The rearrangement links TRBV6-5 to TRBJ1-1; D is uncertain. Germline V lookup: CDR1 MNHEY, CDR2 SVGAGI. CDR3 length: 13 residues. V was pared by 4 bases and J by 1 base, with 7 bases between. This CDR3 is CASSLGRNTEAFF. Here the CDR3 DNA reads TGTGCCAGCAGTTTGGGGAGGAACACTGAAGCTTTCTTT.

The gene calls are TRBV9 and TRBJ2-3, with D perhaps TRBD1 (8 bases). Trimming took off 4 bases at V and 3 bases at J, with 15 bases between the two ends. The CDR3 is 15 amino acids. Germline V lookup: CDR1 SGDLS, CDR2 YYNGEE. The CDR3 sequence: CASSTGQGGTDTQYF. CDR3 DNA sequence: TGTGCCAGCAGCACTGGACAGGGAGGGACAGATACGCAGTATTTT.

V and J are TRBV19 and TRBJ2-6; D not resolved. This CDR3 is built from 14 residues. V was shortened by 6 bases and J by 2 bases, with 8 bases between the two germline ends. CDR1 is LNHDA and CDR2 is SQIVND in the germline V gene (reference sequence). CDR3 loop: CASSPKPGANVLTF. The CDR3 DNA is TGTGCCAGTAGCCCGAAGCCTGGGGCCAACGTCCTGACTTTC.

This rearrangement joins TRBV6-5 to TRBJ1-1; weak D call: TRBD1 (5 bases). This CDR3 is built from 13 residues. Per germline, CDR1 MNHEY and CDR2 SVGAGI. Trimming removed 0 bases from V and 8 bases from J, with 10 bases in between. The CDR3 DNA reads as TGTGCCAGCAGTTACTCGAAGGGGTTAGAAGCTTTCTTT. Protein: CASSYSKGLEAFF.

This clone has more than one count but fewer than ten. The chain joins TRBV5-4 to TRBJ1-4; TRBD1 aligns across 7 bases. From germline, CDR1 is SGHNT and CDR2 YYREEE (reference sequence). Unmatched junction bases numbered 6, after V lost 4 bases and J lost 0 bases. The CDR3 is 16 amino acids. CDR3 in DNA: TGTGCCAGCAGCCCTGACAGGGACTCAACTAATGAAAAACTGTTTTTT. Residues: CASSPDRDSTNEKLFF.

The rearrangement uses TRBV10-3 and TRBJ2-3, with TRBD1 identical over 9 bases. Germline V gene data show CDR1 as ENHRY and CDR2 as SYGVKD. CDR3 length equals 16 residues. Trimming took 3 bases from V and 3 from J; bases not matched to a gene: 7. This chain's CDR3 is CAISDDRGRTTDTQYF. The CDR3 region has the DNA TGTGCCATCAGTGACGACAGGGGGAGAACGACAGATACGCAGTATTTT.

The CDR3 region is CASSLTGSLTDTQYF. For the CDR3, the DNA is TGTGCCAGCAGCTTAACAGGTTCCCTCACAGATACGCAGTATTTT. V and J are TRBV7-2 and TRBJ2-3; the D gene is possibly TRBD1 (5 bases). The CDR3 runs to 15 residues. Trimming cost V 2 bases and J 2 bases, with 11 bases left between them. The germline gives CDR1 SGHTA, CDR2 FQGNSA.

The chain employs TRBV18 and TRBJ2-7, with TRBD2 identical over 8 bases. The CDR3 is made up of 15 amino acids. Per germline, CDR1 KGHSH and CDR2 LQKENI. The junction had 7 bases not matched to a gene; V was cut back by 0 bases and J by 6 bases. CDR3 bases: TGTGCCAGCTCACCACCGGAGCTAGCGGGTTTCGAGCAGTACTTC. Its translation: CASSPPELAGFEQYF.

A single count supports this clone. The J gene is TRBJ2-7, the V gene TRBV28; D gene unclear. The V gene lost 6 bases and the J gene lost 6 bases, with 15 bases spanning the gap. Germline assignment: CDR1 MDHEN and CDR2 SYDVKM. CDR3 length: 13 residues. The CDR3 protein is CASSLPQVIEQYF. For the CDR3, the DNA is TGTGCCAGCAGCCTACCCCAGGTTATCGAGCAGTACTTC.

This chain joins TRBV28 and TRBJ1-2; D unresolved. This CDR3 comprises 14 residues. Germline CDR1 reads MDHEN; CDR2 reads SYDVKM. Trimming removed 5 bases from V and 6 bases from J, with 16 bases in between. The CDR3 DNA reads as TGTGCCAGCAGTCCCCTCGAGGGTAGGAATGGCTACACCTTC. It specifies CASSPLEGRNGYTF.

This CDR3 reads CASSLGLAGSYEQYF. CDR3 nucleotide sequence: TGTGCCAGCAGCCTCGGACTAGCGGGGTCCTACGAGCAGTACTTC. The J gene is TRBJ2-7, the V gene TRBV7-2; the match to TRBD2 covers 12 bases. The V gene end was trimmed by 5 bases and the J gene end by 1 base; junction bases not matched to a gene: 3. This CDR3 is 15 amino acids long. Germline V CDR1 and CDR2: SGHTA, FQGNSA. Supplemented by reference TRBV7-2 and TRBJ2-7, the full variable domain reads GAGVSQSPSNKVTEKGKDVELRCDPISGHTALYWYRQSLGQGLEFLIYFQGNSAPDKSGLPSDRFSAERTGGSVSTLTIQRTQQEDSAVYLCASSLGLAGSYEQYFGPGTRLTVT.